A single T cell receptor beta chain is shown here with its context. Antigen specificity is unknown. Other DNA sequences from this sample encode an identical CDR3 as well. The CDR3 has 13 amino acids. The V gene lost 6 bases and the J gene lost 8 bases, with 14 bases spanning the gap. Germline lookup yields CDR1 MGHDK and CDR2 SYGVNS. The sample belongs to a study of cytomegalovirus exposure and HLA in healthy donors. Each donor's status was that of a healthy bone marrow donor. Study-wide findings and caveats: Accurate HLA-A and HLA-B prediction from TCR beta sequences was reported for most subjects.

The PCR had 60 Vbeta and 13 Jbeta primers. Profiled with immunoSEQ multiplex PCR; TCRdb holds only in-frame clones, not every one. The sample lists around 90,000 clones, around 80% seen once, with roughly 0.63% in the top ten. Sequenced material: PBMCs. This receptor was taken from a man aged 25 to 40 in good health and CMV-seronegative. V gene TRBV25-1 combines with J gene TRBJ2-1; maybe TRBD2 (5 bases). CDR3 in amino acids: CASSPPRRHEQFF. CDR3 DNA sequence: TGTGCCAGCAGCCCCCCTCGGAGGCATGAGCAGTTCTTC.